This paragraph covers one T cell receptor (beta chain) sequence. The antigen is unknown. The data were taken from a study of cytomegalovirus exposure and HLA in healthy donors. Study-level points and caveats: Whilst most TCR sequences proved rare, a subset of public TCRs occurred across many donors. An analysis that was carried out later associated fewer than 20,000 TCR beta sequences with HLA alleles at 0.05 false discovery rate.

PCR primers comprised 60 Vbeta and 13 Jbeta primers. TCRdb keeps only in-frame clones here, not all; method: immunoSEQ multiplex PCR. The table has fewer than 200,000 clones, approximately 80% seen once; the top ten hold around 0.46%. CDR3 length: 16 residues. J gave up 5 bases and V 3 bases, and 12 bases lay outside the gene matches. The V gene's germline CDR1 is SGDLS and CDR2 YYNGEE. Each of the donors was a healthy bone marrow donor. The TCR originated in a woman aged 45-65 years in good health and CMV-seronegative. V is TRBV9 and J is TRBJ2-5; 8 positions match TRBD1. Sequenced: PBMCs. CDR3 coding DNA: TGTGCCAGCAGCGAGACCACCGGGACAGGTGGGGAGACCCAGTACTTC. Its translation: CASSETTGTGGETQYF.